This T cell receptor beta chain was captured in a study of technical replicates of blood from a handful of donors. The CDR3 is 17 residues long. V trimming: 5 bases; J trimming: 1 base; junction bases outside the gene matches: 11. Germline V gene data show CDR1 as SGHAT and CDR2 as FQDESV (reference sequence). Data came from immunoSEQ multiplex PCR; TCRdb stores just in-frame clones and leaves some out. Of 65,000 to 90,000 clones in the sample, 93% were seen once. Sequenced input: T cells isolated from PBMCs. This receptor was identified in a human donor in good health. The chain recombines TRBV11-1 with TRBJ2-1; 7 bases fit TRBD1. CDR3 protein: CASSEAQQGHSYNEQFF. The CDR3 nucleotides read TGTGCCAGCAGCGAAGCTCAACAGGGGCATTCCTACAATGAGCAGTTCTTC.